Listed below are T cell receptor beta chains from one sample, sequenced in a study of blood T cell repertoires in COVID-19. TCRdb's table, derived via immunoSEQ multiplex PCR, lists solely in-frame clones and lacks some. The sample includes just over 650,000 clones, approximately 90% of them seen just once. The sequencing sample was made of peripheral blood. The receptors derive from a young woman with acute or convalescent COVID-19. The CDR3 runs from the conserved cysteine through the conserved F or W. D genes are given only for firm matches. Expanded clones are given a class, and other clones once, few, many or no size at all.

D gene	clone size	J gene	V gene	CDR3 protein	CDR3 DNA
.	.	TRBJ2-7	TRBV30	CAWSRDNLRDEQYF	TGTGCCTGGAGTAGGGACAACCTCAGGGACGAGCAGTACTTC
.	once	TRBJ1-5	TRBV29-1	CSGAGTILYQPQHF	TGCAGCGGTGCGGGGACCATCCTTTATCAGCCCCAGCATTTT
.	.	TRBJ1-5	TRBV20-1	CSASRGVDQPQHF	TGCAGTGCTAGTCGGGGGGTTGATCAGCCCCAGCATTTT
.	.	TRBJ2-7	TRBV19	CASSVADSSYEQYF	TGTGCCAGTAGTGTGGCGGACAGCTCCTACGAGCAGTACTTC
.	.	TRBJ2-3	TRBV7-9	CASSPGGLTDTQYF	TGTGCCAGCAGCCCCGGGGGACTCACAGATACGCAGTATTTT
TRBD2	.	TRBJ2-5	TRBV7-7	CASSLGLAGTQETQYF	TGTGCCAGCAGCTTAGGACTAGCGGGGACCCAAGAGACCCAGTACTTC
TRBD2	.	TRBJ2-2	TRBV6-5	CASKLAADTGELFF	TGTGCCAGCAAACTAGCGGCGGACACCGGGGAGCTGTTTTTT
.	.	TRBJ1-2	TRBV6-6	CASSYSISGIYYGYTF	TGTGCCAGCAGTTACTCTATCTCAGGGATCTACTATGGCTACACCTTC
.	.	TRBJ1-5	TRBV12-5	CASAELYSNQPQHF	TGTGCTAGTGCTGAACTCTATAGCAATCAGCCCCAGCATTTT
TRBD1	.	TRBJ1-2	TRBV12-3/TRBV12-4	CASSLETGHGYTF	TGTGCCAGCAGTTTAGAGACAGGGCATGGCTACACCTTC
.	.	TRBJ1-1	TRBV4-3	CASSQGHFSVGPIEAFF	TGCGCCAGCAGCCAGGGACACTTTTCGGTAGGCCCAATTGAAGCTTTCTTT
.	.	TRBJ1-5	TRBV9	CASSKVGGNQPQHF	TGTGCCAGCAGCAAAGTGGGCGGCAATCAGCCCCAGCATTTT
.	.	TRBJ1-1	TRBV7-2	CASSRTRDTEAFF	TGTGCCAGCAGCAGGACACGGGACACTGAAGCTTTCTTT
TRBD1	.	TRBJ1-2	TRBV5-1	CASSPERTGRTYGYTF	TGCGCCAGCAGCCCCGAACGGACAGGAAGAACCTATGGCTACACCTTC
TRBD1	.	TRBJ2-7	TRBV7-7	CASSSGQGAGYEQYF	TGTGCCAGCAGCTCCGGACAGGGTGCGGGTTACGAGCAGTACTTC
TRBD1	.	TRBJ1-3	TRBV7-6	CASSRLPVGTVDSGNTIYF	TGTGCCAGCAGCAGACTCCCTGTAGGGACAGTCGACTCTGGAAACACCATATATTTT
.	.	TRBJ1-2	TRBV5-1	CASTPEGNYGYTF	TGCGCCAGCACCCCGGAGGGGAACTATGGCTACACCTTC
.	.	TRBJ2-7	TRBV5-5	CASRPPTGTYEQYF	TGTGCCAGCAGACCACCTACAGGAACATACGAGCAGTACTTC
.	once	TRBJ1-5	TRBV24-1	CATSGADYGNQPQHF	TGTGCCACCAGTGGGGCAGATTACGGCAATCAGCCCCAGCATTTT
.	.	TRBJ2-1	TRBV7-3	CASSPSRSSYNEQFF	TGTGCCAGCAGCCCCAGTCGGAGCTCCTACAATGAGCAGTTCTTC
.	few	TRBJ1-6	TRBV6-5	CASSYRGYSPLHF	TGTGCCAGCAGTTACAGGGGTTACTCACCCCTCCACTTT
TRBD1	.	TRBJ1-6	TRBV4-3	CASSQATWTGLNSPLHF	TGCGCCAGCAGCCAGGCCACCTGGACAGGGCTAAATTCACCCCTCCACTTT
TRBD1	.	TRBJ2-1	TRBV13	CASSAGTGGYNEQFF	TGTGCCAGCAGCGCCGGGACAGGGGGATACAATGAGCAGTTCTTC
.	.	TRBJ1-2	TRBV25-1	CASSLGRGYTF	TGTGCCAGCAGTCTCGGGAGAGGCTACACCTTC
.	.	TRBJ1-6	TRBV19	CASSIAEQHYNSPLHF	TGTGCCAGTAGTATTGCCGAACAGCACTATAATTCACCCCTCCACTTT
.	.	TRBJ1-2	TRBV5-1	CASSLAVTDGYTF	TGCGCCAGCAGCTTGGCCGTGACAGACGGCTACACCTTC
TRBD2	once	TRBJ2-7	TRBV5-1	CASSLGLAGGSEQYF	TGCGCCAGCAGCTTGGGACTAGCGGGGGGGAGTGAGCAGTACTTC
.	.	TRBJ2-1	TRBV5-1	CASSWTEHEQFF	TGCGCCAGCAGCTGGACAGAGCATGAGCAGTTCTTC
TRBD1	.	TRBJ2-5	TRBV10-3	CAISDFLPGQGLKETQYF	TGTGCCATCAGTGACTTCCTCCCCGGACAGGGATTAAAAGAGACCCAGTACTTC
TRBD2	.	TRBJ2-5	TRBV6-5	CASSPRGGFQETQYF	TGTGCCAGCAGTCCAAGGGGAGGGTTCCAAGAGACCCAGTACTTC
.	.	TRBJ1-2	TRBV4-2	CASSQVAGEAYGYTF	TGTGCCAGCAGCCAAGTCGCGGGGGAGGCCTATGGCTACACCTTC
.	.	TRBJ1-2	TRBV6-5	CASSYGGGGGYTF	TGTGCCAGCAGTTACGGGGGGGGCGGTGGCTACACCTTC
.	.	TRBJ1-2	TRBV4-3	CASSQERGRGGYTF	TGCGCCAGCAGCCAAGAGCGGGGGCGAGGGGGCTACACCTTC
.	.	TRBJ2-7	TRBV30	CAWRPRGGSYEQYF	TGTGCCTGGAGACCGAGGGGGGGTTCCTACGAGCAGTACTTC
TRBD1	once	TRBJ2-7	TRBV30	CAWKGANSYEQYF	TGTGCCTGGAAGGGGGCCAACTCCTACGAGCAGTACTTC
TRBD1	.	TRBJ1-1	TRBV30	CARGATGGREAFF	TGTGCCCGGGGGGCCACAGGGGGAAGGGAAGCTTTCTTT
.	.	TRBJ1-1	TRBV7-9	CASSLARFEAFF	TGTGCCAGCAGCTTAGCGCGTTTCGAAGCTTTCTTT
TRBD1	many	TRBJ1-1	TRBV2	CASSKGTGIGMSEAFF	TGTGCCAGCAGTAAGGGGACAGGGATCGGGATGTCGGAAGCTTTCTTT
TRBD2	.	TRBJ2-3	TRBV5-4	CASSLGLAGGKSTDTQYF	TGTGCCAGCAGCCTGGGACTAGCGGGGGGCAAAAGCACAGATACGCAGTATTTT
TRBD2	.	TRBJ2-7	TRBV28	CASSSGGEGTPYEQYF	TGTGCCAGCAGTTCGGGGGGGGAAGGGACCCCCTACGAGCAGTACTTC
TRBD1	.	TRBJ1-4	TRBV14	CASSQGQGRTNEKLFF	TGTGCCAGCAGCCAGGGACAGGGAAGAACTAATGAAAAACTGTTTTTT
.	.	TRBJ1-2	TRBV12-3/TRBV12-4	CASSLARGYTF	TGTGCCAGCAGTTTAGCCAGGGGCTACACCTTC
.	.	TRBJ1-6	TRBV30	CAWSRGNNSPLHF	TGTGCCTGGAGTAGGGGGAATAATTCACCCCTCCACTTT
.	few	TRBJ2-7	TRBV4-3	CASSQEGTWRGREQYF	TGCGCCAGCAGCCAAGAAGGGACTTGGAGGGGGCGCGAGCAGTACTTC
.	.	TRBJ1-2	TRBV11-2	CASSTYPTGGLHSFYGYTF	TGTGCCAGCAGCACTTACCCTACGGGCGGACTGCATTCTTTCTATGGCTACACCTTC
TRBD1	.	TRBJ1-5	TRBV5-5	CASSPGQGGQPQHF	TGTGCCAGCAGCCCGGGACAGGGGGGTCAGCCCCAGCATTTT
TRBD1	once	TRBJ2-1	TRBV5-1	CASGDRGPYNEQFF	TGCGCCAGCGGCGACAGGGGACCCTACAATGAGCAGTTCTTC
TRBD1	once	TRBJ1-3	TRBV5-1	CASSFYGRGQGGNTIYF	TGCGCCAGCAGCTTTTATGGTAGAGGACAGGGTGGAAACACCATATATTTT
.	.	TRBJ2-5	TRBV9	CASSLRPGGETQYF	TGTGCCAGCAGCTTGAGGCCCGGAGGAGAGACCCAGTACTTC
TRBD1	.	TRBJ1-1	TRBV2	CASSDVVGQVEAFF	TGTGCCAGCAGTGACGTAGTAGGACAGGTCGAAGCTTTCTTT
TRBD2	.	TRBJ2-7	TRBV5-5	CASSRGSGTSGVSSYEQYF	TGTGCCAGCAGCCGGGGGAGTGGGACTAGCGGGGTCAGCTCCTACGAGCAGTACTTC
TRBD1	.	TRBJ2-7	TRBV18	CASSPQTGQGAGEQYF	TGTGCCAGCTCACCTCAGACGGGACAGGGGGCTGGAGAGCAGTACTTC
.	.	TRBJ1-1	TRBV20-1	CSASGDLNTEAFF	TGCAGTGCTAGTGGGGACTTGAACACTGAAGCTTTCTTT
TRBD1	.	TRBJ1-6	TRBV6-5	CASSYRDRGNNSPLHF	TGTGCCAGCAGTTACCGGGACAGGGGTAACAATTCACCCCTCCACTTT
.	.	TRBJ2-7	TRBV27	CASSLSWAHLDEQYF	TGTGCCAGCAGTTTATCCTGGGCCCATCTCGACGAGCAGTACTTC
.	few	TRBJ1-2	TRBV6-5	CASSYSIVTNYGYTF	TGTGCCAGCAGTTACTCGATAGTAACCAACTATGGCTACACCTTC
TRBD1	many	TRBJ1-1	TRBV30	CAWIGDRKAFF	TGTGCCTGGATAGGGGACAGGAAAGCTTTCTTT
.	.	TRBJ1-2	TRBV6-1	CASSEALLGGKGYTF	TGTGCCAGCAGTGAAGCGCTTCTGGGGGGGAAAGGCTACACCTTC
.	.	TRBJ2-3	TRBV7-3	CASSLSGLDTDTQYF	TGTGCCAGCAGCTTATCGGGACTCGACACAGATACGCAGTATTTT
.	.	TRBJ1-2	TRBV6-5	CASSSLTGHGYTF	TGTGCCAGCAGTTCCTTGACAGGTCATGGCTACACCTTC